The sequence of this T cell receptor (beta chain) was determined in a study of lymphopenia after photon versus proton radiotherapy. Study outcomes and limitations: Post-nadir TCR diversity decline inversely tracked overall survival among those who died. Under photons, naive T cells and diversity fell while effector/memory populations rose.

Comments on this clone: Its antigen is not identified.

Germline assignment: CDR1 SGHRS and CDR2 YFSETQ. The CDR3 has 14 residues. The V end lost 0 bases, the J end lost 6 bases, and 12 bases lay between the germline ends. Profiled with immunoSEQ multiplex PCR; TCRdb holds only in-frame clones, not every one. The sample has roughly 23,000 clones; approximately 91% are singletons. This TCR was sampled from a woman aged 70-85 years with pancreatic cancer. Some clones in this sample may be carry-over from other donors' samples. Source: peripheral blood, taken from a patient treated with proton-based radiotherapy. The V call is TRBV5-1, the J call TRBJ1-1; tentatively, D is TRBD1 (5 bases). The CDR3, as DNA: TGCGCCAGCAGCTTGGATCCAGGGCGGGCTGAAGCTTTCTTT. This codes for CASSLDPGRAEAFF.